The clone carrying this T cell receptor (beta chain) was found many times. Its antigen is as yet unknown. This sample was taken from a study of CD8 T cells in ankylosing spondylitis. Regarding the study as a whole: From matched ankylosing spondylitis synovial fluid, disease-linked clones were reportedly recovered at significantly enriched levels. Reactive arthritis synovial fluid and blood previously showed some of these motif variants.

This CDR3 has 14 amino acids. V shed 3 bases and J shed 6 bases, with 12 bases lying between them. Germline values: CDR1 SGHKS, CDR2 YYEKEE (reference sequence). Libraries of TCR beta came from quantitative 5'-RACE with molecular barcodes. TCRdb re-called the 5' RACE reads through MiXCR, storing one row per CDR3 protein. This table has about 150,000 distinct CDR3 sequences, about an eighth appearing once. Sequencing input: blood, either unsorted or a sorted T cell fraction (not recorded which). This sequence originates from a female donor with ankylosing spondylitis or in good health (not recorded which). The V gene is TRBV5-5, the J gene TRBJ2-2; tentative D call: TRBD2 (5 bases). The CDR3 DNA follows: TGTGCCAGCAGCTCAGCTAGCAACCCCGGGGAGCTGTTTTTT. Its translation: CASSSASNPGELFF.